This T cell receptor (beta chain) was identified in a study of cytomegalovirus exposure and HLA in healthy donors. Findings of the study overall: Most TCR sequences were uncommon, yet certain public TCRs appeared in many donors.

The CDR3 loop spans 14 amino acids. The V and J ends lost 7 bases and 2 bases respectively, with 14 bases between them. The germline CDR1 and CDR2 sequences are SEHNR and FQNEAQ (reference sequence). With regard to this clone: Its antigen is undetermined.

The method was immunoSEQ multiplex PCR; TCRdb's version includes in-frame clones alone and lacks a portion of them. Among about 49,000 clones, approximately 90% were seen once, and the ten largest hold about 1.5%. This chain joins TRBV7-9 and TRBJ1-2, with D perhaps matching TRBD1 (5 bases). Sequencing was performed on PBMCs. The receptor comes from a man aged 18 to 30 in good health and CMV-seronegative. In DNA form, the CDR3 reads TGTGCCAGCAATCGAGGGGAGGGAAACTATGGCTACACCTTC. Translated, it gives CASNRGEGNYGYTF.